Presented here are 30 T cell receptor beta chains from one specimen sequenced in a study of beta chain features in type 1 diabetes. Expressed TCRB transcripts were sequenced after all isolated RNA was converted to cDNA. Using immunoSEQ multiplex PCR, the repertoire was profiled, and TCRdb retains in-frame clones only, with some absent. The sample has approximately 200,000 clones, 9.6% seen once; the top ten hold about 0.037%. Sequenced material: naive CD4+ T cells from blood. The receptors stem from a young woman in good health.

In this sample, this clone turned up many times. The chain joins TRBV14 to TRBJ2-7; 8 positions agree with TRBD1. Germline trimming cut 4 bases from V and 7 bases from J; bases unmatched to any gene: 3. Germline loops: CDR1 SGHDN, CDR2 FVKESK. The CDR3 consists of 12 residues. The CDR3: CASSRDRPEQYF. The CDR3 coding sequence is TGTGCCAGCAGCCGGGACAGGCCAGAGCAGTACTTC.

This clone showed up many times. J is TRBJ2-6 and V is TRBV18; 8 bases map to TRBD1. The CDR3 consists of 18 residues. Trimming removed 1 base from V and 3 bases from J; junction bases left unmatched: 8. Germline CDR1 KGHSH, CDR2 LQKENI. CDR3 bases: TGTGCCAGCTCACCACTTGACGGACAGGGATTTGGGGCCAACGTCCTGACTTTC. Translation gives CASSPLDGQGFGANVLTF.

This clone was counted a few times. This chain links TRBV7-9 with TRBJ2-3; 7 bases align to TRBD1. Germline values: CDR1 SEHNR, CDR2 FQNEAQ (reference sequence). V gave up 4 bases and J gave up 4 bases; unmatched junction bases: 2. The CDR3 length is 13 residues. The DNA of the CDR3 is TGTGCCAGCAGCTCTACAGGGGCAGATACGCAGTATTTT. It encodes CASSSTGADTQYF. Variable domain in full (rest from reference TRBV7-9 and TRBJ2-3): DTGVSQNPRHKITKRGQNVTFRCDPISEHNRLYWYRQTLGQGPEFLTYFQNEAQLEKSRLLSDRFSAERPKGSFSTLEIQRTEQGDSAMYLCASSSTGADTQYFGPGTRLTVL.

The V gene is TRBV5-1, the J gene TRBJ1-2; 8 bases are shared with TRBD1. CDR1 is SGHRS, CDR2 YFSETQ, per germline. The CDR3 loop spans 14 amino acids. V was clipped by 2 bases and J by 4 bases; unmatched bases: 4. The CDR3 loop is CASSFGQGAYGYTF. CDR3 DNA sequence: TGCGCCAGCAGCTTCGGGCAGGGGGCCTATGGCTACACCTTC.

This clone appeared a few times. In the same sample, other DNA sequences code for this CDR3. This chain connects TRBV5-1 to TRBJ2-7, with a possible D match to TRBD1 (6 bases). CDR1 and CDR2 (germline): SGHRS, YFSETQ. The germline V and J ends were trimmed by 0 bases and 1 base, with 8 bases remaining between them. The CDR3 spans 14 residues. CDR3 residues: CASSLDRVSYEQYF. The CDR3 coding sequence is TGCGCCAGCAGCTTGGACAGGGTGTCCTACGAGCAGTACTTC.

This chain joins TRBV6-1 and TRBJ1-6; no definite D call. The germline gives CDR1 MNHNS, CDR2 SASEGT. V was clipped by 5 bases and J by 10 bases, with 15 bases between them. This CDR3 is built from 14 residues. The CDR3 DNA sequence: TGTGCCAGCAGTAGCTACTACCGTGGGTCACCCCTCCACTTT. Protein product: CASSSYYRGSPLHF.

The table lists this clone with a few counts. The CDR3 is CASSLEDRGFTEAFF. CDR3 sequence (DNA): TGCGCCAGCAGCTTGGAGGACAGGGGGTTCACTGAAGCTTTCTTT. This chain connects TRBV5-1 to TRBJ1-1; 10 positions match TRBD1. The CDR3 extends over 15 amino acids. V shed 0 bases, J shed 4 bases, and the junction held 3 bases outside the gene matches. The V gene's germline CDR1 is SGHRS and CDR2 YFSETQ.

The gene calls are TRBV4-1 and TRBJ1-5, with 9 bases lining up with TRBD1. Germline CDR1 and CDR2: MGHRA and YSYEKL. After removal of 0 bases from V and 5 bases from J, the junction contained 8 bases not matched to a gene. The CDR3 is made up of 17 amino acids. The CDR3 DNA is TGCGCCAGCAGCCAAGATATAGGACAGGGGAGCTATCAGCCCCAGCATTTT. Encoded protein: CASSQDIGQGSYQPQHF.

In its sample, this clone was seen many times. The gene calls are TRBV29-1 and TRBJ2-1, with 7 bases fitting TRBD2. Germline V lookup: CDR1 SQVTM, CDR2 ANQGSEA. Germline trimming cut 4 bases from V and 4 bases from J; bases unmatched to any gene: 7. The CDR3 runs 14 residues. The CDR3 reads CSVVRLAEYNEQFF. The CDR3 nucleotides read TGCAGCGTTGTGCGCCTAGCGGAGTACAATGAGCAGTTCTTC.

The chain uses TRBV18 and TRBJ2-7; no reliable D call. Trimming left V 3 bases short and J 3 bases short, with 12 bases between. This CDR3 comprises 14 residues. The germline V gene encodes CDR1 KGHSH and CDR2 LQKENI. The CDR3 region has the DNA TGTGCCAGCTCACCGCCCAGGCCATACTACGAGCAGTACTTC. Its translation: CASSPPRPYYEQYF.

This clone has at least ten counts. This sequence joins TRBV7-2 and TRBJ2-3, with D unclear. Trimming removed 1 base from V and 10 bases from J, with 9 bases in between. This CDR3 has 12 amino acids. Germline V gene data show CDR1 as SGHTA and CDR2 as FQGNSA. In DNA form, the CDR3 reads TGTGCCAGCAGCTTAGTCGTCCGTGCGCAGTATTTT. As protein: CASSLVVRAQYF.

This chain connects TRBV30 to TRBJ2-2; no reliable D call. V lost 2 bases, J lost 1 base, and 5 bases lay in between. This CDR3 spans 13 amino acids. CDR1 GTSNPN and CDR2 SVGIG come from the germline V gene (reference sequence). CDR3 region: CAWSLQNTGELFF. CDR3 bases: TGTGCCTGGAGTTTACAGAACACCGGGGAGCTGTTTTTT.

This clone was seen only a few times. This chain links TRBV19 with TRBJ1-1; 7 positions agree with TRBD1. The CDR3 has 17 residues. Trimming at V came to 3 bases and at J to 6 bases, leaving 16 bases not matched to a gene. The V gene's germline CDR1 is LNHDA and CDR2 SQIVND (reference sequence). DNA for the CDR3: TGTGCCAGTAGTATCAACCTTAAGACAGGGAAGAAGGCTGAAGCTTTCTTT. This encodes CASSINLKTGKKAEAFF.

This clone has only a few counts. The chain carries TRBV7-6 and TRBJ2-2; 7 bases are shared with TRBD1. CDR3 length equals 16 residues. V lost 5 bases to trimming and J lost 2 bases; unmatched junction nucleotides: 8. Looked up from germline, CDR1 is SGHVS and CDR2 is FNYEAQ. The CDR3 DNA follows: TGTGCCAGCAGCCGAATTGACAGGGTTAACACCGGGGAGCTGTTTTTT. The encoded protein is CASSRIDRVNTGELFF.

This clone was recorded a few times. The gene calls are TRBV7-9 and TRBJ2-1; perhaps TRBD2 as D (6 bases). This CDR3 is 16 amino acids long. The V gene lost 5 bases and the J gene lost 3 bases, with 17 bases spanning the gap. From germline, CDR1 is SEHNR and CDR2 FQNEAQ (reference sequence). The CDR3 nucleotides are TGTGCCAGCAGCCCGACTAGGTCCCAGTTCTACAATGAGCAGTTCTTC. It encodes CASSPTRSQFYNEQFF. The variable domain in full, with the rest retrieved from reference TRBV7-9 and TRBJ2-1, is DTGVSQNPRHKITKRGQNVTFRCDPISEHNRLYWYRQTLGQGPEFLTYFQNEAQLEKSRLLSDRFSAERPKGSFSTLEIQRTEQGDSAMYLCASSPTRSQFYNEQFFGPGTRLTVL.

This clone has only a few counts. DNA of the CDR3: TGTGCCAGCAGCTTAATGAATACAGGGAATCAGCCCCAGCATTTT. Translated, it gives CASSLMNTGNQPQHF. The chain links TRBV7-2 to TRBJ1-5, with TRBD1 as a possible D gene (6 bases). Germline V gene lookup returns CDR1 SGHTA and CDR2 FQGNSA. Deletions cut 2 bases from V and 4 bases from J, with 12 bases between. The CDR3 has 15 residues.

This clone has only a few counts. The rearrangement uses TRBV30 and TRBJ2-3; the match to TRBD2 covers 8 bases. In germline, CDR1 is GTSNPN, CDR2 SVGIG (reference sequence). The CDR3 spans 18 residues. The trim removed 0 bases at V and 3 bases at J, leaving 14 bases unmatched. In DNA form, the CDR3 reads TGTGCCTGGAGTGTCTCCCGGGAGGGCCCTCGGAGGACAGATACGCAGTATTTT. Its protein product is CAWSVSREGPRRTDTQYF. The full variable domain, its missing parts supplied by reference TRBV30 and TRBJ2-3, is SQTIHQWPATLVQPVGSPLSLECTVEGTSNPNLYWYRQAAGRGLQLLFYSVGIGQISSEVPQNLSASRPQDRQFILSSKKLLLSDSGFYLCAWSVSREGPRRTDTQYFGPGTRLTVL.

V usage is TRBV6-1 and J usage is TRBJ2-3, with D tentatively TRBD2 (6 bases). The CDR3 spans 13 residues. Germline loops: CDR1 MNHNS, CDR2 SASEGT. V was pared by 6 bases and J by 9 bases, with 16 bases between. The CDR3 sequence is CASRTSSLETQYF. The DNA for the CDR3 is TGTGCCAGCAGGACTAGTTCGTTGGAGACGCAGTATTTT.

The V call is TRBV7-2, the J call TRBJ1-2, with D tentatively TRBD1 (5 bases). Trimming took 0 bases from V and 4 from J, leaving 12 bases between them. The germline V gene encodes CDR1 SGHTA and CDR2 FQGNSA. This CDR3 has 15 amino acids. This CDR3 is CASSLARDYGYGYTF. CDR3 nucleotides: TGTGCCAGCAGCTTAGCGAGGGACTACGGCTATGGCTACACCTTC.

This clone has at least ten counts. The V gene is TRBV29-1, the J gene TRBJ1-2; maybe TRBD1 (5 bases). CDR3 length: 12 residues. Trimming took off 7 bases at V and 6 bases at J, with 15 bases between the two ends. CDR1 and CDR2 from the germline V gene are SQVTM and ANQGSEA. The chain's CDR3 is CSGCEGLNGYTF. The CDR3 DNA reads as TGCAGCGGTTGCGAGGGACTTAATGGCTACACCTTC.

V and J are TRBV2 and TRBJ2-5, with D possibly TRBD1 on 5 matching bases. The CDR3 length is 13 residues. The germline V gene has CDR1 SNHLY and CDR2 FYNNEI. Trimming cost V 4 bases and J 2 bases, with 8 bases left between them. The CDR3 DNA is TGTGCCAGCAGTGCTTCAGGGCAAGAGACCCAGTACTTC. Translating gives CASSASGQETQYF.

V and J are TRBV5-1 and TRBJ1-5; D remains unclear. The CDR3 extends over 15 amino acids. Germline V CDR1 and CDR2: SGHRS, YFSETQ. V lost 7 bases and J 1 base, leaving 15 bases between the germline ends. DNA for the CDR3: TGCGCCAGCCGCGAGAGGGCGGGAAGCAATCAGCCCCAGCATTTT. Translation: CASRERAGSNQPQHF.

Concerning this clone itself: Other DNA sequences in the sample encode the same CDR3. This chain links TRBV18 with TRBJ2-5; 8 positions agree with TRBD1. CDR1 and CDR2 (germline): KGHSH, LQKENI. The J segment lost 2 bases and the V segment lost 3 bases, leaving 2 bases of the junction unmatched. This CDR3 region has 14 residues. CDR3 sequence reads: CASSPGTGQETQYF. In DNA, the CDR3 is TGTGCCAGCTCACCCGGGACAGGACAAGAGACCCAGTACTTC.

The V call is TRBV5-1, the J call TRBJ2-1; D possibly corresponds to TRBD2 (5 bases). Germline-derived CDR1 and CDR2 are SGHRS and YFSETQ. V lost 0 bases to trimming and J lost 6 bases, with 13 bases between them. The CDR3 covers 15 residues. The CDR3 DNA reads TGCGCCAGCAGCTTGGAGGGAGAAAGTTTCAATGAGCAGTTCTTC. This codes for CASSLEGESFNEQFF.

This chain connects TRBV7-2 to TRBJ2-1; TRBD2 might be the D (6 bases). The CDR3 runs to 19 residues. Trimming pared 5 bases from V and 2 bases from J, leaving 25 bases between. Germline V gene data show CDR1 as SGHTA and CDR2 as FQGNSA. The chain's CDR3 is CASSQTEVWRGSTYNEQFF. Here the CDR3 DNA reads TGTGCCAGCAGCCAGACAGAGGTCTGGCGGGGATCAACCTACAATGAGCAGTTCTTC.

The J gene is TRBJ2-3, the V gene TRBV18; D call uncertain. Per germline, CDR1 KGHSH and CDR2 LQKENI. The CDR3 loop spans 15 amino acids. The V and J ends lost 0 bases and 1 base respectively, with 8 bases between them. CDR3 DNA sequence: TGTGCCAGCTCACCACCGTCGTTAGGCACAGATACGCAGTATTTT. Encoded protein: CASSPPSLGTDTQYF.

There are a few counts of this clone. The chain joins TRBV5-1 to TRBJ2-2; the D gene is possibly TRBD1 (6 bases). The CDR3 spans 14 residues. Per germline, CDR1 SGHRS and CDR2 YFSETQ. Trimming removed 4 bases at V and 1 base at J, with 8 bases between. The CDR3 DNA is TGCGCCAGCAGCAGGGACAAGAACACCGGGGAGCTGTTTTTT. The encoded protein is CASSRDKNTGELFF.

The J gene is TRBJ1-1, the V gene TRBV19; 9 bases match TRBD1. V was clipped by 2 bases and J by 10 bases; unmatched bases: 5. From germline, CDR1 is LNHDA and CDR2 SQIVND (reference sequence). The CDR3 is 13 amino acids. DNA for the CDR3: TGTGCCAGTAGTATACCGGGACAGGGCCCAGCTTTCTTT. It codes for CASSIPGQGPAFF.

V and J are TRBV30 and TRBJ1-5, with 12 bases matching TRBD1. This CDR3 spans 17 amino acids. The germline gives CDR1 GTSNPN, CDR2 SVGIG (reference sequence). J lost 2 bases, V lost 2 bases, and 7 bases had no gene match. Here the CDR3 reads CAWSRDRGRSGNQPQHF. CDR3 nucleotide sequence: TGTGCCTGGAGTCGGGACAGGGGGCGTTCGGGCAATCAGCCCCAGCATTTT.

This clone was detected a few times. The rearrangement uses TRBV7-8 and TRBJ1-3; no definite D call. Germline V gene sequence: CDR1 SGHVS, CDR2 FQNEAQ. The germline V and J ends were trimmed by 7 bases and 4 bases, with 14 bases remaining between them. This CDR3 contains 14 residues. CDR3 in amino acids: CASTPGYAGNTIYF. CDR3 coding DNA: TGTGCCAGCACTCCCGGGTACGCCGGAAACACCATATATTTT.